This entry is about one T cell receptor (beta chain). Germline CDR1 and CDR2: SNHLY and FYNNEI. This CDR3 is 14 amino acids long. Trimming cost V 9 bases and J 7 bases; bases outside gene matches: 12. These data originate in a study of shared clonotypes between healthy human individuals. TCRdb's copy holds only in-frame clones and misses some; the assay was immunoSEQ multiplex PCR. The sample includes approximately 710,000 clones, around 91% seen only once; the top ten take 34%. The sequence derives from a young man in good health. Some clones in this sample may be carry-over from other donors' samples. The chain uses TRBV2 and TRBJ2-1; 7 bases line up with TRBD2. The source material was memory CD8+ T cells from PBMCs. Subset: CD45RO+ cells pooled with CCR7-negative TemRA cells. The CDR3 spells CARRGTTYLNEQFF. The CDR3 nucleotides are TGTGCCAGGCGGGGGACTACATATTTAAATGAGCAGTTCTTC.